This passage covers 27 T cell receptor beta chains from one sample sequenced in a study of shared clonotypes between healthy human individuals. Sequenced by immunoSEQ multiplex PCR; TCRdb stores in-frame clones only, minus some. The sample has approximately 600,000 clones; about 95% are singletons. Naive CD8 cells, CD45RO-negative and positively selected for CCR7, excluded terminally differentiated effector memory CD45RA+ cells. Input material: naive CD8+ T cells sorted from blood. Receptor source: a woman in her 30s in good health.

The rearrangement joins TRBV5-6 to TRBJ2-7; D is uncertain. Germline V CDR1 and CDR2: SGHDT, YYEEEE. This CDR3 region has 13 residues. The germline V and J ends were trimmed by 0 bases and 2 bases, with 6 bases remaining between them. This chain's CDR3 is CASSLENAYEQYF. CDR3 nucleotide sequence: TGTGCCAGCAGCTTGGAAAACGCCTACGAGCAGTACTTC.

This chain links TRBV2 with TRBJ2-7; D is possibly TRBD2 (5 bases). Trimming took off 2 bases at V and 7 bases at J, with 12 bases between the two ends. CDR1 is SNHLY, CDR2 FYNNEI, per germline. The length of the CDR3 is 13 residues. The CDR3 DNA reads TGTGCCAGCAGTGAAATAGGGAGTGAAGAGCAGTACTTC. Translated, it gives CASSEIGSEEQYF.

The CDR3 loop reads CASSPRTGAGELFF. CDR3 DNA sequence: TGTGCCAGCAGCCCCAGGACTGGGGCCGGGGAGCTGTTTTTT. This rearrangement joins TRBV7-9 to TRBJ2-2; possibly TRBD2 for D (5 bases). CDR1 is SEHNR and CDR2 is FQNEAQ in the germline V gene (reference sequence). This CDR3 comprises 14 residues. Trimming took 5 bases from V and 6 from J, leaving 13 bases between them.

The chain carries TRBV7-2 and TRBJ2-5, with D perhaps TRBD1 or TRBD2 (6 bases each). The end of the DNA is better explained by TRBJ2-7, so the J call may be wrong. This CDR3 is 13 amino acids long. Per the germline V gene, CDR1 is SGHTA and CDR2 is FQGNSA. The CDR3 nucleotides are TGTGCCAGCGGGGAGCTTGAGGGGGGCGAGCAGTACTTC. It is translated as CASGELEGGEQYF.

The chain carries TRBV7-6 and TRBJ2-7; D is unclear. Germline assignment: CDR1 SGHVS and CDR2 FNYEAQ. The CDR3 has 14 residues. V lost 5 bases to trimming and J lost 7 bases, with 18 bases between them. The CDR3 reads CASSPRLRRLEQYF. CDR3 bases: TGTGCCAGCAGCCCAAGACTCCGAAGATTAGAGCAGTACTTC. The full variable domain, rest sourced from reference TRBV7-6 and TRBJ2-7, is GAGVSQSPRYKVTKRGQDVALRCDPISGHVSLYWYRQALGQGPEFLTYFNYEAQQDKSGLPNDRFSAERPEGSISTLTIQRTEQRDSAMYRCASSPRLRRLEQYFGPGTRLTVT.

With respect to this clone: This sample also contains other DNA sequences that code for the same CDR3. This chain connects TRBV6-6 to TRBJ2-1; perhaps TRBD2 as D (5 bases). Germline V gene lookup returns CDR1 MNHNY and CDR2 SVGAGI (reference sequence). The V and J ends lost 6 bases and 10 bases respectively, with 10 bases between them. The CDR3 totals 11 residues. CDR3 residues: CASSPSGEQFF. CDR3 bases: TGTGCCAGCAGCCCTTCGGGAGAGCAGTTCTTC.

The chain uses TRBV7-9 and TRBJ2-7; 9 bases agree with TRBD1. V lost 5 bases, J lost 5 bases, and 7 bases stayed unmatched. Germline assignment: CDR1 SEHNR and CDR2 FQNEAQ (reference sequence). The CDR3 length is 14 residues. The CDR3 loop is CASSLQGAMNEQYF. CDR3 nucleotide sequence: TGTGCCAGCAGCCTACAGGGGGCGATGAACGAGCAGTACTTC.

The CDR3 DNA reads TGTGCCAGCAGTCCCAGATCCGAGCAGTACTTC. It translates to CASSPRSEQYF. This chain uses TRBV28 with TRBJ2-7; D call uncertain. The CDR3 totals 11 residues. Germline V gives CDR1 MDHEN, CDR2 SYDVKM. Trimming cost V 5 bases and J 6 bases, with 8 bases left between them.

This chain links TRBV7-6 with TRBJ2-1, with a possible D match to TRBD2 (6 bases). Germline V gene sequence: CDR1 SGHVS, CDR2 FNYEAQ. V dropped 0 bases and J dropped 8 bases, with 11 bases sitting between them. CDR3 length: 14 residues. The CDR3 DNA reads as TGTGCCAGCAGCTTAGCTAGCGGTAGGGATGAGCAGTTCTTC. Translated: CASSLASGRDEQFF. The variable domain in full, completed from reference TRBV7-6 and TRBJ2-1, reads GAGVSQSPRYKVTKRGQDVALRCDPISGHVSLYWYRQALGQGPEFLTYFNYEAQQDKSGLPNDRFSAERPEGSISTLTIQRTEQRDSAMYRCASSLASGRDEQFFGPGTRLTVL.

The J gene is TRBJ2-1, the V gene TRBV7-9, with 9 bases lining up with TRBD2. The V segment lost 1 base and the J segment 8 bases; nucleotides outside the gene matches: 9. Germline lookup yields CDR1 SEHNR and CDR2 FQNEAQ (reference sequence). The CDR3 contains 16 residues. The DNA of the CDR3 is TGTGCCAGCAGCTTAGAGGCGGGAGGGCCGGGGCATGAGCAGTTCTTC. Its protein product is CASSLEAGGPGHEQFF.

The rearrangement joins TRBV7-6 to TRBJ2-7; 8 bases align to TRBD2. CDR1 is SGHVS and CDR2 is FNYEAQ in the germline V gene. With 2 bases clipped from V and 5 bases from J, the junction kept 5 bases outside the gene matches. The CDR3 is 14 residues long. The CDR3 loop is CASSLSTSGHEQYF. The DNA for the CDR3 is TGTGCCAGCAGCTTATCCACTAGCGGACACGAGCAGTACTTC.

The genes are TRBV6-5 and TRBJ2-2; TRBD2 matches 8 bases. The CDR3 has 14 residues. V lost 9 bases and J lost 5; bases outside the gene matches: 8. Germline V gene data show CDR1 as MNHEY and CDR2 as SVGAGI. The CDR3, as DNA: TGTGCCAGTGGAGGGACTAGGGGGACCGGGGAGCTGTTTTTT. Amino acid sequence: CASGGTRGTGELFF.

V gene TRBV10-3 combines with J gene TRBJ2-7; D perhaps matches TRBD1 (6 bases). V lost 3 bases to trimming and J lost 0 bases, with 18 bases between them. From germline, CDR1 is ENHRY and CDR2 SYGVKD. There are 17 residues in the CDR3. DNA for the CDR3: TGTGCCATCAGTGATCTTCTTTCAGGGACAAACTCCTACGAGCAGTACTTC. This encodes CAISDLLSGTNSYEQYF.

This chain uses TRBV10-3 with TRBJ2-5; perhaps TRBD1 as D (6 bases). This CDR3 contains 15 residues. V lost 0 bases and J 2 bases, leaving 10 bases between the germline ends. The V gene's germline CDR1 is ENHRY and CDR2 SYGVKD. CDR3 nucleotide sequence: TGTGCCATCAGTGAGTCGGGAACAGGGCAAGAGACCCAGTACTTC. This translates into CAISESGTGQETQYF.

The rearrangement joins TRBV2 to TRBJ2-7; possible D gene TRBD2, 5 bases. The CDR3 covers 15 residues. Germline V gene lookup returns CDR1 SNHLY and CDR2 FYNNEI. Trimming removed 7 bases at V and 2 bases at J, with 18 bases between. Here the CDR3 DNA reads TGTGCCAGCAAGGTTGGTCGGGGATCGCCCTACGAGCAGTACTTC. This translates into CASKVGRGSPYEQYF.

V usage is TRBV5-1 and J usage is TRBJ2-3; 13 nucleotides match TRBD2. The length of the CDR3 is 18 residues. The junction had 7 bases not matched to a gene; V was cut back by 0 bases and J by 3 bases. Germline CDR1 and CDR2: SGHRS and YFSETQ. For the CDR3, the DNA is TGCGCCAGCAGCTTGGATACTAGCGGGAGGGCCGATACAGATACGCAGTATTTT. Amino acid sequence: CASSLDTSGRADTDTQYF. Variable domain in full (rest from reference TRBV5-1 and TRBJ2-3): KAGVTQTPRYLIKTRGQQVTLSCSPISGHRSVSWYQQTPGQGLQFLFEYFSETQRNKGNFPGRFSGRQFSNSRSEMNVSTLELGDSALYLCASSLDTSGRADTDTQYFGPGTRLTVL.

The CDR3 here is CASSYSIQGYYEQYF. The DNA for the CDR3 is TGTGCCAGCAGTTACTCGATCCAGGGTTACTACGAGCAGTACTTC. The chain links TRBV6-5 to TRBJ2-7; D may be TRBD1 (5 bases). The CDR3 length is 15 residues. The germline V gene encodes CDR1 MNHEY and CDR2 SVGAGI. Between the trimmed V and J ends, which lost 0 bases and 3 bases, there was a span of 12 bases.

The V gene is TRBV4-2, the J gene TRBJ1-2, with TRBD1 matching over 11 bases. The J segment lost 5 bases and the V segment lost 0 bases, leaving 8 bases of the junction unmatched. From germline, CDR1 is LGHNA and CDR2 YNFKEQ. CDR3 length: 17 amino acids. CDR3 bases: TGTGCCAGCAGCCAAGATTGGGGGGACAGGGGGTTATATGGCTACACCTTC. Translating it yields CASSQDWGDRGLYGYTF.

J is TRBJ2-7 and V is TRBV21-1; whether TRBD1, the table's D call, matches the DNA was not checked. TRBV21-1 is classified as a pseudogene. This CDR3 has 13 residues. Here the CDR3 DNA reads TGTGCCAGCAGCAAGGGGACAGGGGACGAGCAGTACTTC. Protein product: CASSKGTGDEQYF.

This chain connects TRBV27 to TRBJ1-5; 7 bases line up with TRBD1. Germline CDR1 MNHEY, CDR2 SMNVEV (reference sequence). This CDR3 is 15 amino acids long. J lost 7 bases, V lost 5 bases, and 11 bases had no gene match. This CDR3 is CASSRRTGSGQPQHF. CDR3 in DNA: TGTGCCAGCAGTCGGCGGACAGGATCGGGACAGCCCCAGCATTTT.

In nucleotides, the CDR3 is TGTGCCTGGAGTGTACGACAGATCACCTACAATGAGCAGTTCTTC. Translation: CAWSVRQITYNEQFF. This rearrangement joins TRBV30 to TRBJ2-1; TRBD1 is a possible D gene (5 bases). Germline lookup yields CDR1 GTSNPN and CDR2 SVGIG (reference sequence). The CDR3 extends over 15 amino acids. Between the trimmed V and J ends, which lost 0 bases and 2 bases, there was a span of 11 bases.

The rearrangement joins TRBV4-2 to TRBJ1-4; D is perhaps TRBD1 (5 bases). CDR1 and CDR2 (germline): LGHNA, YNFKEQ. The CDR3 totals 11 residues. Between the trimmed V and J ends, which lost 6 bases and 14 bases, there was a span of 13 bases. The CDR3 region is CASSGSGSLFF. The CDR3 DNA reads TGTGCCAGCAGTGGCTCAGGGTCGCTGTTTTTT.

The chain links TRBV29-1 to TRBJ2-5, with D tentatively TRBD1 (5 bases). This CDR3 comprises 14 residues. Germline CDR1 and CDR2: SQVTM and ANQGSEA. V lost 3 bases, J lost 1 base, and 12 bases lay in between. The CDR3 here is CSVDPGQGQETQYF. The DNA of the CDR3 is TGCAGCGTTGACCCTGGCCAGGGCCAAGAGACCCAGTACTTC.

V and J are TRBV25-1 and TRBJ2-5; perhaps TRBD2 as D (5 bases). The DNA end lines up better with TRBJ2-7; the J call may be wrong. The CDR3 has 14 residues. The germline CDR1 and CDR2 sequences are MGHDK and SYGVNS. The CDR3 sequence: CASSEYGESYEQYF. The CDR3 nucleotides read TGTGCCAGCAGTGAATATGGGGAGAGCTACGAGCAGTACTTC.

The CDR3 sequence is CASSLRTSGWGGTGELFF. The CDR3 DNA is TGTGCCAGCAGTTTACGGACTAGCGGGTGGGGAGGGACCGGGGAGCTGTTTTTT. This chain joins TRBV28 and TRBJ2-2; 11 nucleotides align to TRBD2. CDR3 length equals 18 residues. V gave up 2 bases and J gave up 5 bases; unmatched junction bases: 10. CDR1 MDHEN and CDR2 SYDVKM come from the germline V gene. Supplemented by reference TRBV28 and TRBJ2-2, the full variable domain reads DVKVTQSSRYLVKRTGEKVFLECVQDMDHENMFWYRQDPGLGLRLIYFSYDVKMKEKGDIPEGYSVSREKKERFSLILESASTNQTSMYLCASSLRTSGWGGTGELFFGEGSRLTVL.

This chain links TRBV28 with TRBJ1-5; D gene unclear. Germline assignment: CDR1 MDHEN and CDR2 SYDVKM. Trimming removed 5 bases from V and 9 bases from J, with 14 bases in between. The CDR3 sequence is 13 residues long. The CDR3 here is CASSVRVVRPQHF. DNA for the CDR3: TGTGCCAGCAGTGTACGGGTGGTTCGGCCCCAGCATTTT.

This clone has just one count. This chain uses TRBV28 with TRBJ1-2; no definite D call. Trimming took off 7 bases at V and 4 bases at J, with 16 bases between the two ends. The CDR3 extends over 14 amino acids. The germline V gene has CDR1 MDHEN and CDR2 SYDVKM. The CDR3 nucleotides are TGTGCCAGCACCGGAACTAGTGCCTCCTATGGCTACACCTTC. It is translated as CASTGTSASYGYTF.